The 5 T cell receptor beta chains below come from one sample, sequenced in a study of blood T cell repertoires in COVID-19. Clones were sequenced by immunoSEQ multiplex PCR, and TCRdb holds only the in-frame ones, with some missing. The sample includes about 200,000 clones, 82% of them seen just once. The sequenced sample was peripheral blood. These receptors were collected from a human donor with acute or convalescent COVID-19. The donor label of this sample is uncertain.

This chain uses TRBV12-3 or TRBV12-4 with TRBJ1-4; no definite D call. Trimming stripped 5 bases from V and 8 bases from J, with 9 bases between. The CDR3 length is 12 residues. The CDR3 DNA reads TGTGCCAGCAGTAACACGGGGGAAAAACTGTTTTTT. This sequence encodes CASSNTGEKLFF.

The chain employs TRBV5-1 and TRBJ2-2; perhaps TRBD2 as D (6 bases). Germline CDR1 is SGHRS and CDR2 is YFSETQ. The V and J ends lost 1 base and 0 bases respectively, with 10 bases between them. The CDR3 length is 16 residues. This chain's CDR3 is CASSLFGSANTGELFF. The CDR3 nucleotides are TGCGCCAGCAGCTTGTTCGGGAGCGCGAACACCGGGGAGCTGTTTTTT.

The chain recombines TRBV4-3 with TRBJ2-1, with TRBD2 identical over 12 bases. There are 19 residues in the CDR3. With V trimmed by 0 bases and J by 2 bases, 8 bases remained unmatched. The germline gives CDR1 LGHNA, CDR2 YSLEER. The CDR3 region has the DNA TGCGCCAGCAGCCAAGATTTCGCTAGCGGGAGGGGCACCTACAATGAGCAGTTCTTC. The encoded protein is CASSQDFASGRGTYNEQFF.

This chain joins TRBV28 and TRBJ1-5, with D possibly matching TRBD1 (6 bases). The CDR3 loop spans 15 amino acids. Germline-derived CDR1 and CDR2 are MDHEN and SYDVKM. Deletions cut 2 bases from V and 1 base from J, with 9 bases between. DNA for the CDR3: TGTGCCAGCAGTTTAAATACAGGGAGCAATCAGCCCCAGCATTTT. Encoded protein: CASSLNTGSNQPQHF.

The chain has TRBV23-1 and TRBJ1-3; D gene ambiguous. TRBV23-1 counts as an open reading frame of uncertain function. V lost 2 bases to trimming and J lost 0 bases, with 14 bases between them. The CDR3 spans 17 residues. The CDR3 DNA is TGCGCCAGCAGTCAAAGGGTTAGCGACGACTCTGGAAACACCATATATTTT. It specifies CASSQRVSDDSGNTIYF.